These 2 T cell receptor beta chains originate from one sample sequenced in a study of blood T cell repertoires in COVID-19. Clones were sequenced by immunoSEQ multiplex PCR, and TCRdb holds only the in-frame ones, with some missing. This sample has 100,000 or so clones, with 84% found just once. Material: peripheral blood. These receptors were obtained from a man between 40 and 49 years old with active or convalescent COVID-19.

The chain is built from TRBV3-1 (or the pseudogene TRBV3-2) and TRBJ2-3; 11 bases are shared with TRBD2. Germline trimming cut 2 bases from V and 10 bases from J; bases unmatched to any gene: 5. CDR3 size: 14 residues. The germline V gene encodes CDR1 LGHDT and CDR2 YNNKEL (reference sequence). CDR3 bases: TGTGCCAGCAGCCAACTAGCGGGGGGCAGCTCGCAGTATTTT. Its translation is CASSQLAGGSSQYF.

The chain combines TRBV3-1 (or the pseudogene TRBV3-2) with TRBJ1-1; TRBD1 is a possible D gene (5 bases). V was cut by 1 base and J by 4 bases, with 7 bases left in between. Germline CDR1 is LGHDT and CDR2 is YNNKEL (reference sequence). The CDR3 spans 13 residues. The CDR3: CASSQGRVTEAFF. The CDR3 DNA sequence: TGTGCCAGCAGCCAAGGCAGGGTCACTGAAGCTTTCTTT.